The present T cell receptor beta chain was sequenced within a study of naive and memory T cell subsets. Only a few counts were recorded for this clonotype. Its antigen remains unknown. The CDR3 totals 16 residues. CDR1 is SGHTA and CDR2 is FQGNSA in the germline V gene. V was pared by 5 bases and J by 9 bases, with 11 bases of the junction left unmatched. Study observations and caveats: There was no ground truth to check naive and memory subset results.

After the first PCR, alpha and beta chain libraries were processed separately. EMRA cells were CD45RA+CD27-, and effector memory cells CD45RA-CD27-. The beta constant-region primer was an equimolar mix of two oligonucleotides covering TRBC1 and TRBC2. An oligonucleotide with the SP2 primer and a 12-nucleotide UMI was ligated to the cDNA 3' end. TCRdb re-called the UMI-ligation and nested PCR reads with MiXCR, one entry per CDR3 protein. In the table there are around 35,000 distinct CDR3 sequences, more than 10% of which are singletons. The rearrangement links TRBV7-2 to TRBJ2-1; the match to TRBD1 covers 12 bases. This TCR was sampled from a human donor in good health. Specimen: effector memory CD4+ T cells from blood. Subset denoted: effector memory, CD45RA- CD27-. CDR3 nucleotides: TGTGCCAGCAGCCCTCCCGGGACAGGGGGCATAGGTGAGCAGTTCTTC. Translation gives CASSPPGTGGIGEQFF.